This passage covers 9 T cell receptor beta chains from one sample sequenced in a study of naive and memory T cell subsets. A UMI-containing oligonucleotide was joined by 3' ligation to the TCR cDNA template. Ligated cDNA underwent four rounds of PCR with nested alpha and beta constant region primers and SP2. TCRdb re-derived calls from the 5' RACE reads in MiXCR, one entry per CDR3 protein. The sample includes approximately 58,000 distinct CDR3 sequences, approximately 7.2% of them seen just once. These receptors all come from a male donor in good health.

This clonotype was seen a handful of times. In DNA, the CDR3 is TGTGCCAGCAGTTACTCCGGGGGGCCCGCTCAGCCCCAGCATTTT. Residues: CASSYSGGPAQPQHF. The genes are TRBV6-6 and TRBJ1-5, with D possibly matching TRBD1 (6 bases). Trimming removed 0 bases at V and 6 bases at J, with 12 bases between. The CDR3 has 15 residues. Germline V gene sequence: CDR1 MNHNY, CDR2 SVGAGI (reference sequence).

The rearrangement uses TRBV30 and TRBJ2-3; D gene unclear. Trimming pared 0 bases from V and 0 bases from J, leaving 1 base between. This CDR3 has 12 amino acids. Germline V gene lookup returns CDR1 GTSNPN and CDR2 SVGIG (reference sequence). As DNA, the CDR3 is TGTGCCTGGAGTGTAAGCACAGATACGCAGTATTTT. Its protein product is CAWSVSTDTQYF.

This clonotype was recorded many times. J is TRBJ1-6 and V is TRBV20-1; D is uncertain. Trimming pared 1 base from V and 9 bases from J, leaving 10 bases between. This CDR3 is 13 amino acids long. Germline V gene sequence: CDR1 DFQATT, CDR2 SNEGSKA (reference sequence). The CDR3 nucleotides read TGCAGTGCTAGAGTTGTTGGAAGTTCACCCCTCCACTTT. Its protein is CSARVVGSSPLHF.

There are many counts of this clonotype. The genes are TRBV2 and TRBJ2-2; 8 nucleotides align to TRBD1. This CDR3 is 17 amino acids long. The germline V gene has CDR1 SNHLY and CDR2 FYNNEI. The J segment lost 2 bases and the V segment lost 1 base, leaving 6 bases of the junction unmatched. CDR3 protein: CASSEVGGTGNTGELFF. The CDR3 nucleotides read TGTGCCAGCAGTGAAGTAGGGGGGACAGGAAACACCGGGGAGCTGTTTTTT.

This clonotype was seen many times. This chain uses TRBV7-6 with TRBJ2-7; 10 bases agree with TRBD2. The germline V gene has CDR1 SGHVS and CDR2 FNYEAQ. The CDR3 has 14 amino acids. With 5 bases clipped from V and 3 bases from J, the junction kept 4 bases outside the gene matches. The DNA of the CDR3 is TGTGCCAGCAGCCCGGGACTAGCGATCTACGAGCAGTACTTC. It specifies CASSPGLAIYEQYF.

The sample holds many counts of this clonotype. The CDR3 DNA follows: TGTGCCAGCAGTGTCCGGGAACCACCCTACGAGCAGTACTTC. It codes for CASSVREPPYEQYF. This chain connects TRBV28 to TRBJ2-7; a weak D match, TRBD2 (5 bases). V lost 5 bases and J lost 2, with 13 bases in between. CDR3 size: 14 residues. Germline V lookup: CDR1 MDHEN, CDR2 SYDVKM.

The chain links TRBV29-1 to TRBJ1-2, with a weak D call TRBD1 (5 bases). CDR1 and CDR2 (germline): SQVTM, ANQGSEA. V was pared by 7 bases and J by 0 bases, with 15 bases between. This CDR3 is 14 amino acids long. This CDR3 is CSALGGGANYGYTF. The CDR3 region has the DNA TGCAGCGCCCTGGGGGGGGGAGCTAACTATGGCTACACCTTC.

The gene calls are TRBV20-1 and TRBJ2-3, with 9 bases matching TRBD2. This CDR3 is 17 amino acids long. Germline V CDR1 and CDR2: DFQATT, SNEGSKA (reference sequence). The V and J ends lost 0 bases and 2 bases, in that order; junction bases with no gene match: 9. CDR3 DNA: TGCAGTGCTAGAGATCGGGCAGTAGCGGGAGACACAGATACGCAGTATTTT. Its protein is CSARDRAVAGDTDTQYF.

This clonotype occurred a few times. The rearrangement links TRBV12-3 or TRBV12-4 to TRBJ2-1; 7 bases are a match to TRBD2. J lost 9 bases, V lost 7 bases, and 18 bases had no gene match. The CDR3 loop spans 16 amino acids. The CDR3 DNA reads as TGTGCCAGCACTCTTGGGGCGCTAGCGGTCAACCCTGAGCAGTTCTTC. As protein: CASTLGALAVNPEQFF.